The 2 T cell receptor beta chains in this list originate from one sample, sequenced in a study of Graves' ophthalmopathy and Graves' hyperthyroidism. Using RNA transcripts, the TCR beta CDR3 regions were amplified. Amplification began with first-round RT-PCR using HTBI primers, then second-round multiplex PCR was performed. TCRdb recomputed calls from the multiplex PCR reads with MiXCR, one row per CDR3 protein. The sample yields about 1.2 million distinct CDR3 sequences, about 36% seen once. The specimen sequenced was peripheral blood or thyroid tissue (not recorded which). Receptors were obtained from an adult man with Graves' hyperthyroidism.

This clonotype came up a few times. The chain links TRBV7-8 to TRBJ2-5; no clear D. Germline CDR1 SGHVS, CDR2 FQNEAQ. The V end was cut by 5 bases, the J end by 2 bases, with 15 bases between. The CDR3 contains 15 residues. In DNA, the CDR3 is TGTGCCAGCAGCCTAGACTGGGCGACACAAGAGACCCAGTACTTC. This sequence encodes CASSLDWATQETQYF.

Turning to this clonotype: It may be a read error: a sequence one base away is much more abundant. This chain connects TRBV14 to TRBJ1-2; D is unresolved. From germline, CDR1 is SGHDN and CDR2 FVKESK. There are 16 residues in the CDR3. The CDR3 here is CASSQTAGGANYGCTF. In nucleotides, the CDR3 is TGTGCCAGCAGCCAAACCGCAGGTGGAGCTAACTATGGCTGCACCTTC.